The 9 T cell receptor beta chains reported below all come from one sample, sequenced in a study of T cell changes during pregnancy in multiple sclerosis. Clones were sequenced by immunoSEQ multiplex PCR, and TCRdb holds only the in-frame ones, with some missing. The sample records approximately 30,000 clones, roughly 89% being singletons. The sample was CD8+ T cells from peripheral blood mononuclear cells, taken before pregnancy. The receptors were gathered from a female donor with multiple sclerosis, enrolled in a pregnancy study.

The chain is built from TRBV9 and TRBJ1-6; D might be TRBD1 (5 bases). The CDR3 contains 12 residues. Trimming removed 3 bases at V and 9 bases at J, with 7 bases between. Germline V gene lookup returns CDR1 SGDLS and CDR2 YYNGEE. CDR3 amino acids: CASSEQGSPLHF. The CDR3 nucleotides are TGTGCCAGCAGCGAGCAGGGTTCACCCCTCCACTTT.

This clone was recorded at least ten times. The J gene is TRBJ1-2, the V gene TRBV11-3; 9 bases are shared with TRBD1. The germline CDR1 and CDR2 sequences are SGHNT and YENEEA. With V trimmed by 6 bases and J by 5 bases, 4 bases remained unmatched. The CDR3 runs 13 residues. CDR3 residues: CASSPGTGYGYTF. The DNA for the CDR3 is TGTGCCAGCAGTCCAGGGACAGGGTATGGCTACACCTTC.

CDR3 coding DNA: TGTGCCAGCAGTCCGACCGGGACAGGGCTCTACGAGCAGTACTTC. It yields the protein CASSPTGTGLYEQYF. The gene calls are TRBV27 and TRBJ2-7, with TRBD1 matching over 9 bases. Germline-derived CDR1 and CDR2 are MNHEY and SMNVEV (reference sequence). The CDR3 covers 15 residues. V was pared by 5 bases and J by 3 bases, with 8 bases of the junction left unmatched.

V is TRBV11-2 and J is TRBJ1-2, with TRBD1 matching over 8 bases. The CDR3 spans 18 residues. Per germline, CDR1 SGHAT and CDR2 FQNNGV. Trimming at V came to 5 bases and at J to 4 bases, leaving 18 bases not matched to a gene. CDR3 sequence reads: CASSRGPGQEVYGYGYTF. CDR3 nucleotides: TGTGCCAGCAGCCGAGGGCCGGGACAGGAGGTATACGGCTATGGCTACACCTTC.

This chain joins TRBV27 and TRBJ2-7; 7 positions match TRBD1. The CDR3 consists of 13 residues. The V gene end was trimmed by 5 bases and the J gene end by 5 bases; junction bases not matched to a gene: 6. The germline CDR1 and CDR2 sequences are MNHEY and SMNVEV (reference sequence). This CDR3 reads CASSTPTGDEQYF. DNA for the CDR3: TGTGCCAGCAGTACACCAACAGGGGACGAGCAGTACTTC.

The V call is TRBV9, the J call TRBJ2-1, with 7 bases matching TRBD2. The CDR3 is 13 amino acids. The junction had 6 bases not matched to a gene; V was cut back by 3 bases and J by 9 bases. Germline CDR1 reads SGDLS; CDR2 reads YYNGEE. The CDR3 region is CASSAGGETEQFF. Written as DNA, the CDR3 is TGTGCCAGCAGCGCGGGGGGTGAGACTGAGCAGTTCTTC.

CDR3 sequence (DNA): TGTGCCAGCAGCCAACTGGGGGGGGAGGACACTGAAGCTTTCTTT. Its translation: CASSQLGGEDTEAFF. The genes are TRBV7-9 and TRBJ1-1; possible D gene TRBD1, 5 bases. The CDR3 totals 15 residues. Germline CDR1 reads SEHNR; CDR2 reads FQNEAQ (reference sequence). V lost 5 bases to trimming and J lost 3 bases, with 16 bases between them.

The gene calls are TRBV9 and TRBJ2-5, with 12 bases identical to TRBD2. Unmatched junction bases numbered 11, after V lost 0 bases and J lost 2 bases. The CDR3 is 19 amino acids. The germline V gene has CDR1 SGDLS and CDR2 YYNGEE. For the CDR3, the DNA is TGTGCCAGCAGCGTAGAGAGGGCTAGCGGGGGGGCCTCTCAAGAGACCCAGTACTTC. Translation gives CASSVERASGGASQETQYF.

With regard to this clone: The junction departs from the called germline gene at one end, perhaps through a read error. The chain carries TRBV4-3 and TRBJ2-7; D remains ambiguous. The CDR3 totals 13 residues. Germline CDR1 and CDR2: LGHNA and YSLEER. The DNA of the CDR3 is TGCGCCAGCAGCCAAAGGAGCTCCTATGAGCAGTACTTC. Translating it yields CASSQRSSYEQYF.